This T cell receptor beta chain is from a study of blood T cell repertoires in COVID-19. Study details: The origin of the acute and convalescent COVID-19 samples was the United States, Italy and Spain.

Germline loops: CDR1 ENHRY, CDR2 SYGVKD. Trimming took 7 bases from V and 5 from J; bases not matched to a gene: 7. This CDR3 spans 13 amino acids. Using immunoSEQ multiplex PCR, the repertoire was profiled, and TCRdb retains in-frame clones only, with some absent. The sample consists of 55,000 to 70,000 clones, about 81% of them appearing once. The receptor was derived from a woman aged 55-70 years with acute or convalescent COVID-19. The V gene is TRBV10-3, the J gene TRBJ1-1, with 7 bases identical to TRBD1. The sequenced material came from peripheral blood. CDR3 residues: CAINDREGTEAFF. For the CDR3, the DNA is TGTGCCATCAACGACAGGGAAGGGACTGAAGCTTTCTTT.